This T cell receptor (beta chain) came from a study of blood T cell repertoires in COVID-19. Study at large: Samples of COVID-19 (acute and convalescent) were obtained from the United States, Italy and Spain.

In the original workflow: Scientists estimated how many nucleated cells there were by amplifying reference gene primers. Here immunoSEQ multiplex PCR was the method, and the copy in TCRdb shows in-frame clones only, minus some. That table supplies the V and J calls and clone size; D and trimming were determined from the DNA. Counted here are about 230,000 clones, roughly 88% occurring once; the ten biggest clones make up about 1.5%. The CDR3 is 11 amino acids. In germline, CDR1 is DFQATT, CDR2 SNEGSKA (reference sequence). V was cut by 8 bases and J by 3 bases, with 9 bases left in between. The source material was peripheral blood. This TCR was recovered from a woman between 40 and 55 years old who had recovered from COVID-19. The chain uses TRBV20-1 and TRBJ2-3, with a tentative D call TRBD1 (5 bases). The CDR3 here is CSQGMTDTQYF. The CDR3 coding sequence is TGCAGTCAGGGTATGACAGATACGCAGTATTTT.